One and the same sample provided the 14 T cell receptor beta chains below, sequenced in a study of long-term antiretroviral therapy in people with HIV (dated by TCRdb to the early 2020s). The immunoSEQ hsTCRB v3.0 assay was used at survey level resolution for TRB variable region sequencing. TCRdb's version of the immuneACCESS table is confined to in-frame rearrangements and falls short of the full clone set. An unresolved V gene accounts for under half of the shortfall where checked; the remainder is of unknown origin. For this sample the table gives 9,500 to 12,000 clones, of which 81% were detected only once. The ten largest clones take up 15% to 20% of the sample. Sequencing was performed on unsorted PBMCs, taken 1.8 years after starting antiretroviral therapy. These receptors were obtained from a middle-aged man with HIV.

This clone was found once. This chain joins TRBV28 and TRBJ1-2; 9 positions match TRBD1. Germline lookup yields CDR1 MDHEN and CDR2 SYDVKM. Germline trimming cut 4 bases from V and 5 bases from J; bases unmatched to any gene: 5. The CDR3 is made up of 14 amino acids. As DNA, the CDR3 is TGTGCCAGCAGTTGGTCCGGGACAGGGTATGGCTACACCTTC. This encodes CASSWSGTGYGYTF.

The chain couples TRBV7-2 to TRBJ2-7; 13 nucleotides align to TRBD2. Germline V gene sequence: CDR1 SGHTA, CDR2 FQGNSA. Trimming cost V 6 bases and J 4 bases; bases outside gene matches: 6. The CDR3 covers 15 residues. CDR3 coding DNA: TGTGCCAGCAGGCGGACTAGCGGGAGCCTATACGAGCAGTACTTC. It codes for CASRRTSGSLYEQYF.

The chain joins TRBV19 to TRBJ2-1, with 11 nucleotides matching TRBD2. The CDR3 sequence is 14 residues long. Trimming at V came to 10 bases and at J to 6 bases, leaving 8 bases not matched to a gene. The germline V gene encodes CDR1 LNHDA and CDR2 SQIVND (reference sequence). The DNA for the CDR3 is TGTGCCACTTTAGCGGGAGGGCCGGTCAATGAGCAGTTCTTC. Protein: CATLAGGPVNEQFF. Looking up the rest from reference TRBV19 and TRBJ2-1 gives the full variable domain: DGGITQSPKYLFRKEGQNVTLSCEQNLNHDAMYWYRQDPGQGLRLIYYSQIVNDFQKGDIAEGYSVSREKKESFPLTVTSAQKNPTAFYLCATLAGGPVNEQFFGPGTRLTVL.

This chain uses TRBV28 with TRBJ2-1, with D perhaps TRBD2 (6 bases). CDR1 MDHEN and CDR2 SYDVKM come from the germline V gene. V gave up 2 bases and J gave up 5 bases, with 13 bases separating them. This CDR3 contains 15 residues. In nucleotides, the CDR3 is TGTGCCAGCAGTTTAGCGGGGCCGATTAACAATGAGCAGTTCTTC. Translation gives CASSLAGPINNEQFF.

The rearrangement uses TRBV5-6 and TRBJ2-7; no firm D call. Germline loops: CDR1 SGHDT, CDR2 YYEEEE. Trimming removed 4 bases from V and 0 bases from J, with 14 bases in between. This CDR3 has 15 residues. In DNA form, the CDR3 reads TGTGCCAGCAGCCAAGGACCGCTGAGCTCCTACGAGCAGTACTTC. It yields the protein CASSQGPLSSYEQYF.

This chain connects TRBV28 to TRBJ2-1, with TRBD2 matching over 12 bases. Germline assignment: CDR1 MDHEN and CDR2 SYDVKM. V lost 5 bases and J lost 8; bases outside the gene matches: 10. The CDR3 covers 16 residues. For the CDR3, the DNA is TGTGCCAGCAGTATCGGGACTAGCGGGCTGTCCGATGAGCAGTTCTTC. Protein product: CASSIGTSGLSDEQFF.

This chain links TRBV7-3 with TRBJ2-1, with TRBD2 matching over 11 bases. The CDR3 has 17 residues. V was clipped by 2 bases and J by 5 bases; unmatched bases: 8. Germline V gives CDR1 SGHTA, CDR2 FQGTGA. CDR3 amino acids: CASSLSPGLAEDNEQFF. CDR3 coding DNA: TGTGCCAGCAGCTTATCCCCGGGACTAGCGGAAGACAATGAGCAGTTCTTC.

The chain is built from TRBV29-1 and TRBJ2-2, with 9 bases fitting TRBD1. V shed 3 bases, J shed 5 bases, and the junction held 7 bases outside the gene matches. The germline CDR1 and CDR2 sequences are SQVTM and ANQGSEA. The CDR3 runs to 15 residues. Here the CDR3 DNA reads TGCAGCGTTGACCCGGGGACAGGGAATACCGGGGAGCTGTTTTTT. Translating gives CSVDPGTGNTGELFF.

J is TRBJ1-4 and V is TRBV5-1, with TRBD1 matching 7 bases. V was clipped by 4 bases and J by 5 bases; unmatched bases: 14. Looked up from germline, CDR1 is SGHRS and CDR2 is YFSETQ. The CDR3 consists of 17 residues. The CDR3 reads CASSLDGTASWNEKLFF. The CDR3 region has the DNA TGCGCCAGCAGCCTGGATGGGACAGCTAGTTGGAATGAAAAACTGTTTTTT.

This clone was picked up one time. The V gene is TRBV7-9, the J gene TRBJ1-1; a possible D gene is TRBD1 (6 bases). Germline V CDR1 and CDR2: SEHNR, FQNEAQ (reference sequence). V dropped 1 base and J dropped 7 bases, with 13 bases sitting between them. The CDR3 extends over 14 amino acids. CDR3 sequence (DNA): TGTGCCAGCAGCTTAGTAGGGGGGCAGGTTGAAGCTTTCTTT. Protein: CASSLVGGQVEAFF.

This clone was seen just once. The chain links TRBV7-9 to TRBJ1-2; 7 nucleotides match TRBD1. The ends lost 5 bases at V and 8 bases at J; junction bases unmatched: 8. The CDR3 is 13 residues long. The germline gives CDR1 SEHNR, CDR2 FQNEAQ (reference sequence). CDR3 sequence (DNA): TGTGCCAGCAGCGCGCTGAGGGGGCAGGGCTACACCTTC. This codes for CASSALRGQGYTF.

This clone was counted between two and nine times. The chain employs TRBV28 and TRBJ1-2; weak D call: TRBD1 (5 bases). Germline V gene lookup returns CDR1 MDHEN and CDR2 SYDVKM. The CDR3 is 15 amino acids. The V gene lost 1 base and the J gene lost 5 bases, with 14 bases spanning the gap. The CDR3 is CASSLFQGWNYGYTF. Here the CDR3 DNA reads TGTGCCAGCAGTTTATTCCAGGGTTGGAATTATGGCTACACCTTC.

V usage is TRBV7-2 and J usage is TRBJ1-2, with D maybe TRBD1 (5 bases). The CDR3 is 12 amino acids. Germline assignment: CDR1 SGHTA and CDR2 FQGNSA. V was pared by 5 bases and J by 2 bases, with 6 bases between. CDR3 nucleotides: TGTGCCAGCAGCCGACAGAACTATGGCTACACCTTC. Residues: CASSRQNYGYTF.

The chain recombines TRBV10-3 with TRBJ2-3; no reliable D call. V was clipped by 4 bases and J by 4 bases, with 12 bases between them. Looked up from germline, CDR1 is ENHRY and CDR2 is SYGVKD. The CDR3 is made up of 14 amino acids. The chain's CDR3 is CAISGVTPPDTQYF. The CDR3 DNA is TGTGCCATCAGTGGAGTCACCCCCCCAGATACGCAGTATTTT.